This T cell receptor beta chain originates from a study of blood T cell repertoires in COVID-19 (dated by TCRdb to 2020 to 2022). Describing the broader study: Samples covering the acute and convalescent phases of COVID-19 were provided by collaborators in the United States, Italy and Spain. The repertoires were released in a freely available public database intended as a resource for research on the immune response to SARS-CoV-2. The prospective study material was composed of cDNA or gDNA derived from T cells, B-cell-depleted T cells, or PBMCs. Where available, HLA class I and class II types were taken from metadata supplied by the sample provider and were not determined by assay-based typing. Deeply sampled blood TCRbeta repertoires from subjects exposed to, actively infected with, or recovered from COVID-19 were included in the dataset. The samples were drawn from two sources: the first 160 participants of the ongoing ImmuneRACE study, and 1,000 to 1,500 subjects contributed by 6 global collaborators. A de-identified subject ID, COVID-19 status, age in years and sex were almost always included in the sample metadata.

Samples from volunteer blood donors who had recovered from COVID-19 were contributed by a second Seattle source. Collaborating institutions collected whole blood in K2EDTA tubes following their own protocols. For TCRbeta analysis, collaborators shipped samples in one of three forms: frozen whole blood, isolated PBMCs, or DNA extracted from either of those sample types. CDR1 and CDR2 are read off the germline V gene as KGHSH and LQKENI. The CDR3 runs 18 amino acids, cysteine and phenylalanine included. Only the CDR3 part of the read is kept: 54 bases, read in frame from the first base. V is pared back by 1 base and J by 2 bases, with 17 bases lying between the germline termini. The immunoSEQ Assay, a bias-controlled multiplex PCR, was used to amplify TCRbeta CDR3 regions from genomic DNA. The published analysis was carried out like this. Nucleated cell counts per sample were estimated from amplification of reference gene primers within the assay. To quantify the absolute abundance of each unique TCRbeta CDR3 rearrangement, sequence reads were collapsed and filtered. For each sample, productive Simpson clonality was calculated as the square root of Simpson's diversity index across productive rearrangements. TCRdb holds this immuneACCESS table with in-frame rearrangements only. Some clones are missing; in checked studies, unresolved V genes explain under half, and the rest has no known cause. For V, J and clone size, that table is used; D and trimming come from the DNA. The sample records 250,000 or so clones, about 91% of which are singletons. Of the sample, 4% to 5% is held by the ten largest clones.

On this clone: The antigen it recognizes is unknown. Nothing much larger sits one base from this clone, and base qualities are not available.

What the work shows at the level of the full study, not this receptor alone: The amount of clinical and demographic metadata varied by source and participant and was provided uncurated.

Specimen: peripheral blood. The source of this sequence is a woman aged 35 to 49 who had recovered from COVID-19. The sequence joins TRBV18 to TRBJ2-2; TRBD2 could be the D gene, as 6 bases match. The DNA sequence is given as TGTGCCAGCTCACCACTATCCCTCAGCGGGTCTAACACCGGGGAGCTGTTTTTT. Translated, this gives CASSPLSLSGSNTGELFF. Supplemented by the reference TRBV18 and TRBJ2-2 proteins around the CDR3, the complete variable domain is NAGVMQNPRHLVRRRGQEARLRCSPMKGHSHVYWYRQLPEEGLKFMVYLQKENIIDESGMPKERFSAEFPKEGPSILRIQQVVRGDSAAYFCASSPLSLSGSNTGELFFGEGSRLTVL.